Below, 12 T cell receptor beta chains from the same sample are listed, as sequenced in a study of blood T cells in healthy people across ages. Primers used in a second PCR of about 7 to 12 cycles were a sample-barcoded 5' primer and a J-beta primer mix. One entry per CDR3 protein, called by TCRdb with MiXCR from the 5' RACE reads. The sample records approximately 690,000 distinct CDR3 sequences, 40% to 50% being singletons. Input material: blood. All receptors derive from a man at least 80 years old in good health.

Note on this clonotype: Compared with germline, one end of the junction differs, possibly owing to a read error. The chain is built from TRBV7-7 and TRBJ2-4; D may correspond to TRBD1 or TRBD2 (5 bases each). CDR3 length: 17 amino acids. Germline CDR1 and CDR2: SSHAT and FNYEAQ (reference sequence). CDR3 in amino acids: CASSLALPADNKNIQYF. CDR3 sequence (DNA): TGTGCTAGCAGCTTAGCGCTCCCAGCGGACAATAAAAACATTCAGTACTTC. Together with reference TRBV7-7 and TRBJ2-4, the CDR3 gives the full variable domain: GAGVSQSPRYKVTKRGQDVTLRCDPISSHATLYWYQQALGQGPEFLTYFNYEAQPDKSGLPSDRFSAERPEGSISTLTIQRTEQRDSAMYRCASSLALPADNKNIQYFGAGTRLSVL.

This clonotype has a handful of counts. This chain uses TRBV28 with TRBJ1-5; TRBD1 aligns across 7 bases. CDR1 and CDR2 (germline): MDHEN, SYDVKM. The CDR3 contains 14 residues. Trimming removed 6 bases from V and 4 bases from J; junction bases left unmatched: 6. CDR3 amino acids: CASRGQAGNQPQHF. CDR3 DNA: TGTGCCAGCAGAGGACAGGCTGGTAATCAGCCCCAGCATTTT.

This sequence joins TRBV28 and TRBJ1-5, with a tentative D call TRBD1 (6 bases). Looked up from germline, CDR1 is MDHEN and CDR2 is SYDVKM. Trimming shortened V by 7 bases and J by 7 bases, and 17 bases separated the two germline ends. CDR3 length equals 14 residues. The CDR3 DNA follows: TGTGCCAGCAATCAAAACAGGGCCCGACAGCCCCAGCATTTT. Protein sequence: CASNQNRARQPQHF.

The DNA for the CDR3 is TGTGCCAGCAGCTCCCAGCGGACCAACACCGGGGAGCTGTTTTTT. This sequence encodes CASSSQRTNTGELFF. This rearrangement joins TRBV7-2 to TRBJ2-2; D perhaps matches TRBD2 (5 bases). Germline CDR1 is SGHTA and CDR2 is FQGNSA. The V end was cut by 4 bases, the J end by 2 bases, with 11 bases between. The length of the CDR3 is 15 residues.

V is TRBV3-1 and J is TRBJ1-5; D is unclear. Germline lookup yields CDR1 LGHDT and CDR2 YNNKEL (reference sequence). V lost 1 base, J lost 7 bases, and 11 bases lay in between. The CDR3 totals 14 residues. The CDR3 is CASSQGGLRQPQHF. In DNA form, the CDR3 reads TGTGCCAGCAGCCAAGGAGGTCTGCGGCAGCCCCAGCATTTT.

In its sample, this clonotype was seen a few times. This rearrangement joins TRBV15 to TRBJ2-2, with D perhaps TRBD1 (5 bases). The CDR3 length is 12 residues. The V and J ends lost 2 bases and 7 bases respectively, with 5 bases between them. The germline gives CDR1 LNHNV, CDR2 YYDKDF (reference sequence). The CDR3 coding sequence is TGTGCCACCAGCAGACAGGGCGGGGAGCTGTTTTTT. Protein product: CATSRQGGELFF.

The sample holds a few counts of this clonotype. CDR3 coding DNA: TGTGCCTGGAGTCCCATAAGCACCCGACAGTATGGCGAGCAGTACTTC. Protein product: CAWSPISTRQYGEQYF. The chain uses TRBV30 and TRBJ2-7; possibly TRBD1 for D (5 bases). Germline V gives CDR1 GTSNPN, CDR2 SVGIG (reference sequence). V was trimmed by 2 bases and J by 6 bases, leaving 23 bases between them. This CDR3 has 16 amino acids.

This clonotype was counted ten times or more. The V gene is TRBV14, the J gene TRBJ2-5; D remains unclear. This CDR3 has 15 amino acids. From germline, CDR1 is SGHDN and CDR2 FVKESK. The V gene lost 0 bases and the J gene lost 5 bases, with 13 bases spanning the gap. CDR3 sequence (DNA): TGTGCCAGCAGCCAAGATCGCGGCCATTCGGAGACCCAGTACTTC. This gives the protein CASSQDRGHSETQYF.

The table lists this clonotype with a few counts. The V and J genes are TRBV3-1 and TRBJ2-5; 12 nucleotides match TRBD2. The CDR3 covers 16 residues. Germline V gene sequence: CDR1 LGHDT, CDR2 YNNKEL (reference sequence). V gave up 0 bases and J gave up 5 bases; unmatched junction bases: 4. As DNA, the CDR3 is TGTGCCAGCAGCCAAGATAATCTAGCGGGGGGGGAGACCCAGTACTTC. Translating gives CASSQDNLAGGETQYF.

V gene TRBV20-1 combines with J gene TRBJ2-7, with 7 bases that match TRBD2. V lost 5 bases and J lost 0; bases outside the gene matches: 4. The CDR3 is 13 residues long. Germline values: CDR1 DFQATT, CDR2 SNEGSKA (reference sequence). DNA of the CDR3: TGCAGTGCTCTAGCGGAGAGCTCCTACGAGCAGTACTTC. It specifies CSALAESSYEQYF.

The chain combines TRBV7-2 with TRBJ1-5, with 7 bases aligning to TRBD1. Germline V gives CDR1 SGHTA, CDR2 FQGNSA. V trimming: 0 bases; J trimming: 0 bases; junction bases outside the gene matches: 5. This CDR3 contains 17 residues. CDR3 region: CASSLAQTGYSNQPQHF. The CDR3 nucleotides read TGTGCCAGCAGCTTAGCTCAGACAGGGTATAGCAATCAGCCCCAGCATTTT.

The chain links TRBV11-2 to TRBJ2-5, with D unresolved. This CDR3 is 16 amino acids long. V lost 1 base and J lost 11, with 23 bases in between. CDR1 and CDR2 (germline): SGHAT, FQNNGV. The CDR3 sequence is CASSLGAYPTYNEQYF. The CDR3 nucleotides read TGTGCCAGCAGCTTAGGCGCCTACCCAACCTACAATGAGCAGTACTTC. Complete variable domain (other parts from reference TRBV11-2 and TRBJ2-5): EAGVAQSPRYKIIEKRQSVAFWCNPISGHATLYWYQQILGQGPKLLIQFQNNGVVDDSQLPKDRFSAERLKGVDSTLKIQPAKLEDSAVYLCASSLGAYPTYNEQYFGPGTRLLVL.